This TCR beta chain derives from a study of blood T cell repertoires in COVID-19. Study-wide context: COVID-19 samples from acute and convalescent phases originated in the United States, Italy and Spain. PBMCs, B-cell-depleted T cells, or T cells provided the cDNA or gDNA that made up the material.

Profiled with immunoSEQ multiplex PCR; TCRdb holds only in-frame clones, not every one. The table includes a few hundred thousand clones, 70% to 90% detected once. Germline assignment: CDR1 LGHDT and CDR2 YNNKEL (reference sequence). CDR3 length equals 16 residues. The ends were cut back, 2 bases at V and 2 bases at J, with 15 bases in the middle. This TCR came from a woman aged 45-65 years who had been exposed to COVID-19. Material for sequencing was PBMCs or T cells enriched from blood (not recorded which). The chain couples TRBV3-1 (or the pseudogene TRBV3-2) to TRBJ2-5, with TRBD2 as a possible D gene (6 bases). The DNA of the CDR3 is TGTGCCAGCAGCCAACCATCCCCGGGACTGCAAGAGACCCAGTACTTC. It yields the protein CASSQPSPGLQETQYF.